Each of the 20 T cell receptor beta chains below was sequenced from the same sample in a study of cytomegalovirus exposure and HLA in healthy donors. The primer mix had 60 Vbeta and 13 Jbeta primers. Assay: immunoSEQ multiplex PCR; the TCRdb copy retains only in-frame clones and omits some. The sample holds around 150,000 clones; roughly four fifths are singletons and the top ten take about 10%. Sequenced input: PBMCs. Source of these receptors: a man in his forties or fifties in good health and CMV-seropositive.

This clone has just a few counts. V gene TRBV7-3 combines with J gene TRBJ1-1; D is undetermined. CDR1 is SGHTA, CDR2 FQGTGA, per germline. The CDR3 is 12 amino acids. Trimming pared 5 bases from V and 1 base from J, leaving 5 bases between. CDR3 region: CASSEGNTEAFF. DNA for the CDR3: TGTGCCAGCAGCGAGGGGAACACTGAAGCTTTCTTT.

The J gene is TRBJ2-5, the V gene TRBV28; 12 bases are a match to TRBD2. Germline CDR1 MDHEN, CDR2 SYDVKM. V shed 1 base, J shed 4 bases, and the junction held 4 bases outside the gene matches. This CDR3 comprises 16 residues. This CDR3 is CASSLSKTSGRETQYF. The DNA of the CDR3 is TGTGCCAGCAGTTTATCAAAGACTAGCGGGAGAGAGACCCAGTACTTC. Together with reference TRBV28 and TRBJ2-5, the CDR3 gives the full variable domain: DVKVTQSSRYLVKRTGEKVFLECVQDMDHENMFWYRQDPGLGLRLIYFSYDVKMKEKGDIPEGYSVSREKKERFSLILESASTNQTSMYLCASSLSKTSGRETQYFGPGTRLLVL.

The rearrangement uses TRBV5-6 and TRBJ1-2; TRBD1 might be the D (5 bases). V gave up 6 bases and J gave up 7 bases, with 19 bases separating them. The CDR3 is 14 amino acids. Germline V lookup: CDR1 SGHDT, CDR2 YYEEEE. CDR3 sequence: CASTYRPGVFGYTF. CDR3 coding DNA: TGTGCCAGCACCTACCGCCCGGGGGTTTTTGGCTACACCTTC.

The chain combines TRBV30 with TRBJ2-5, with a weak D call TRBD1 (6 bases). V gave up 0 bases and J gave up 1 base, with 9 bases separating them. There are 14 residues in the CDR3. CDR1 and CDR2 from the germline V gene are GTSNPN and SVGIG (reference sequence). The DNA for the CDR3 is TGTGCCTGGAGTGTACTGGACAGCCAAGAGACCCAGTACTTC. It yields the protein CAWSVLDSQETQYF.

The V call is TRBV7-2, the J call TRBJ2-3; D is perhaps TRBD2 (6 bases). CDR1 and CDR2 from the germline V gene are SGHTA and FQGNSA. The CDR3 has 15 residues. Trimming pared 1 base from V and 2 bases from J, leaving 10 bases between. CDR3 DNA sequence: TGTGCCAGCAGCTTAGTGGCGGGGCCCACAGATACGCAGTATTTT. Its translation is CASSLVAGPTDTQYF.

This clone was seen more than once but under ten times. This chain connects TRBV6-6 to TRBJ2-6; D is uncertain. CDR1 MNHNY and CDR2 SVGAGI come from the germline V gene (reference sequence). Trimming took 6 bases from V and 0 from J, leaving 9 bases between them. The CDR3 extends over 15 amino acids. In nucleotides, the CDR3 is TGTGCCAGCAGGGGCAGGTTCTCTGGGGCCAACGTCCTGACTTTC. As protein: CASRGRFSGANVLTF.

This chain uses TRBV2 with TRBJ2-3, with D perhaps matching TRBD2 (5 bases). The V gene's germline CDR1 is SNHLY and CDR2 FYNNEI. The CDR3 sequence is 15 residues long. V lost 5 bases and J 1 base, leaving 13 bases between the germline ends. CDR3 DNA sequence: TGTGCCAGCAGTACCGGGGTGGCACGCACAGATACGCAGTATTTT. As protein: CASSTGVARTDTQYF.

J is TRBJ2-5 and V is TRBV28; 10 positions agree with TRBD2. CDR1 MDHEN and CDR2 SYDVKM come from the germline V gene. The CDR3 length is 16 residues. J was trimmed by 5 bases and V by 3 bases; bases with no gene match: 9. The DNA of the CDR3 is TGTGCCAGCAGTTTCCCCTCTAGCGGGGGCGGTGAGACCCAGTACTTC. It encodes CASSFPSSGGGETQYF.

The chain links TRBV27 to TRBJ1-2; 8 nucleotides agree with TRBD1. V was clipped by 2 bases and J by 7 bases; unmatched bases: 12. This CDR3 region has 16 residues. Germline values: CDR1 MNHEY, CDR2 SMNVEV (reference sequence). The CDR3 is CASSLIPGTGSSGYTF. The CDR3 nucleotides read TGTGCCAGCAGTTTAATCCCCGGGACAGGATCCTCTGGCTACACCTTC.

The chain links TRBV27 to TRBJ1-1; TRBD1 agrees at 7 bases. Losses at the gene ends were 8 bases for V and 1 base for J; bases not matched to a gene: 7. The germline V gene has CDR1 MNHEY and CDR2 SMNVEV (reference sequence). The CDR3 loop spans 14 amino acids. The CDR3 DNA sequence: TGTGCCAGCTCTAGGGACAGACAGAACACTGAAGCTTTCTTT. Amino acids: CASSRDRQNTEAFF.

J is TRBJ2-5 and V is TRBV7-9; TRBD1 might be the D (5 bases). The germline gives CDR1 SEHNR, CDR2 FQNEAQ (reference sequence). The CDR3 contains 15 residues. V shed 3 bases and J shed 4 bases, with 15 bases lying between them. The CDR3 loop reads CASSLGAGFGETQYF. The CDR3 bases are TGTGCCAGCAGCTTGGGTGCAGGGTTTGGAGAGACCCAGTACTTC.

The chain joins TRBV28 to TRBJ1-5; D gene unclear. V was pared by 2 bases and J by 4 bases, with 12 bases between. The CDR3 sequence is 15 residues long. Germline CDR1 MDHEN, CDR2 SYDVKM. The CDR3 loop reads CASSLRSRMNQPQHF. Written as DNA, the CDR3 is TGTGCCAGCAGTTTAAGGTCCAGGATGAATCAGCCCCAGCATTTT. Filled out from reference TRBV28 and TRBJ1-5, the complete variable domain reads DVKVTQSSRYLVKRTGEKVFLECVQDMDHENMFWYRQDPGLGLRLIYFSYDVKMKEKGDIPEGYSVSREKKERFSLILESASTNQTSMYLCASSLRSRMNQPQHFGDGTRLSIL.

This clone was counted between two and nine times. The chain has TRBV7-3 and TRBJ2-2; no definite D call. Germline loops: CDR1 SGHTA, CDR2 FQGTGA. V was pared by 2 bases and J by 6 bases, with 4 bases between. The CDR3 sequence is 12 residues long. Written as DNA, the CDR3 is TGTGCCAGCAGCTTATTCGCCGGGGAGCTGTTTTTT. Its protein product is CASSLFAGELFF.

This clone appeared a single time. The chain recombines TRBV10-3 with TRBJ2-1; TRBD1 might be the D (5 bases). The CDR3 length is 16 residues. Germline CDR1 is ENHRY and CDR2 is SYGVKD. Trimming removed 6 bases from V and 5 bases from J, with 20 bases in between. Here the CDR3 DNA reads TGTGCCATCAGGGCGACAGATAGAACCCAGAACAATGAGCAGTTCTTC. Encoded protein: CAIRATDRTQNNEQFF.

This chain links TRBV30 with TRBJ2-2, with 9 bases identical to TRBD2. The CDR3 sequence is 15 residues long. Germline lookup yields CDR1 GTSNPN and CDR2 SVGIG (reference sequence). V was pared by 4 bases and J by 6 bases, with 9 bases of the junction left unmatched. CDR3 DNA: TGTGCCTGGAAAGGAGGCGGGGGGGCTTCCGGGGAGCTGTTTTTT. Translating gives CAWKGGGGASGELFF.

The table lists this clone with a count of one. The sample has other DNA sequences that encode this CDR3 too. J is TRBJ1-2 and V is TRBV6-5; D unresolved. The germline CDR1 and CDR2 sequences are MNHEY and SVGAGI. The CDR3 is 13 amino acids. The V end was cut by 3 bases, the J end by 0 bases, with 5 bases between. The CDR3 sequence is CASSYGANYGYTF. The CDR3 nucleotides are TGTGCCAGCAGTTATGGAGCTAACTATGGCTACACCTTC.

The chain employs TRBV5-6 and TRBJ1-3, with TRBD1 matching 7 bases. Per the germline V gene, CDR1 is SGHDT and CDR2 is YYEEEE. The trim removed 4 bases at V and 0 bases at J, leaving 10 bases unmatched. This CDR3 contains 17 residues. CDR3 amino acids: CASSTRTGAYSGNTIYF. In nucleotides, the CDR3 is TGTGCCAGCAGCACCCGGACAGGCGCATACTCTGGAAACACCATATATTTT.

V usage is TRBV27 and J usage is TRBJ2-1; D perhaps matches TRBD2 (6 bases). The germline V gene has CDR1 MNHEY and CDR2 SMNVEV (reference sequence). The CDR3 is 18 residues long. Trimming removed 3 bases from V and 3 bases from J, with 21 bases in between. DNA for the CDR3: TGTGCCAGCAGTTTGTGGGGATGGAGGGAAAAGGGCTACAATGAGCAGTTCTTC. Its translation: CASSLWGWREKGYNEQFF.

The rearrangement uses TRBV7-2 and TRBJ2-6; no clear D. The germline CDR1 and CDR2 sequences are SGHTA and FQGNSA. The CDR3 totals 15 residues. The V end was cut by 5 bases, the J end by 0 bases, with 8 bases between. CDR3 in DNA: TGTGCCAGCAGCCGAGGCTACTCTGGGGCCAACGTCCTGACTTTC. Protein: CASSRGYSGANVLTF.

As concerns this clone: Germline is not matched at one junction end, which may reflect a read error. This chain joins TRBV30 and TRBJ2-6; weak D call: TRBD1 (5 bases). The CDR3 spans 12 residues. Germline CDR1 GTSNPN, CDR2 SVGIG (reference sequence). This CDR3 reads CAWRTGANGLTF. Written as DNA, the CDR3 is TGTGCCTGGAGAACTGGGGCCAACGGCCTGACTTTC.